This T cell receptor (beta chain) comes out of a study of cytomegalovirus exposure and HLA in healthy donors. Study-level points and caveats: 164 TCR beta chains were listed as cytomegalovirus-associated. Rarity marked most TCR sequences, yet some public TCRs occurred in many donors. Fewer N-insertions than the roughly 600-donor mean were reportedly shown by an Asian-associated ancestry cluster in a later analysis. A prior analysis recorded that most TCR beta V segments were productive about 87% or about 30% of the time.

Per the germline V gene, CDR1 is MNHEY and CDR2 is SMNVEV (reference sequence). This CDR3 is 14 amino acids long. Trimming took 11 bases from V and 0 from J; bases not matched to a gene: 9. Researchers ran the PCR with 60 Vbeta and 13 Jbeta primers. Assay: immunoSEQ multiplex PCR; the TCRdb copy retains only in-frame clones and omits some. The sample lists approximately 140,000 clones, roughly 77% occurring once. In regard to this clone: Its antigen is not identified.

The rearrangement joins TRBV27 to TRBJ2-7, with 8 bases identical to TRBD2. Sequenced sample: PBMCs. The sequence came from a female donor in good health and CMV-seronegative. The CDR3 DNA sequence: TGTGCCCGTCCCGGGAGGGGTGGCTCCTACGAGCAGTACTTC. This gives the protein CARPGRGGSYEQYF.